The 10 T cell receptor beta chains presented below share a single source sample, sequenced in a study of blood T cell repertoires in COVID-19. TCRdb's copy holds only in-frame clones and misses some; the assay was immunoSEQ multiplex PCR. The sample carries approximately 150,000 clones, about four fifths recorded once. The specimen was peripheral blood. The origin of the receptors is a human donor in a cohort sampled during active COVID-19.

This clone has only a few counts. The J gene is TRBJ2-1, the V gene TRBV11-1; D is possibly TRBD2 (6 bases). Trimming stripped 5 bases from V and 4 bases from J, with 18 bases between. Germline V CDR1 and CDR2: SGHAT, FQDESV (reference sequence). The CDR3 is 16 residues long. The CDR3 here is CASSPPGVSGYNEQFF. CDR3 bases: TGTGCCAGCAGCCCTCCGGGGGTTAGTGGGTACAATGAGCAGTTCTTC.

CDR3 loop: CASQGALAYGYTF. CDR3 DNA: TGTGCCTCCCAGGGGGCGCTGGCTTATGGCTACACCTTC. The genes are TRBV30 and TRBJ1-2, with 8 positions matching TRBD1. The germline V gene encodes CDR1 GTSNPN and CDR2 SVGIG (reference sequence). CDR3 length: 13 residues. After removal of 7 bases from V and 5 bases from J, the junction contained 9 bases not matched to a gene.

The V gene is TRBV28, the J gene TRBJ2-3; D perhaps matches TRBD2 (6 bases). Looked up from germline, CDR1 is MDHEN and CDR2 is SYDVKM. V dropped 5 bases and J dropped 1 base, with 19 bases sitting between them. The CDR3 runs 17 residues. The CDR3 spells CASSAQPLGGGTDTQYF. As DNA, the CDR3 is TGTGCCAGCAGTGCCCAACCCCTCGGGGGTGGCACAGATACGCAGTATTTT.

The chain carries TRBV29-1 and TRBJ2-3, with D unclear. V was trimmed by 2 bases and J by 1 base, leaving 13 bases between them. The germline CDR1 and CDR2 sequences are SQVTM and ANQGSEA. The CDR3 consists of 15 residues. The CDR3 spells CSVEFSGHRTDTQYF. DNA of the CDR3: TGCAGCGTTGAATTTTCAGGCCACCGCACAGATACGCAGTATTTT.

This clone was observed once. The chain uses TRBV5-4 and TRBJ2-7, with 13 bases fitting TRBD2. J lost 4 bases, V lost 0 bases, and 1 base had no gene match. The CDR3 contains 15 residues. The germline V gene encodes CDR1 SGHNT and CDR2 YYREEE (reference sequence). CDR3 sequence (DNA): TGTGCCAGCAGCTTGGGGACTAGCGGGAGTTACGAGCAGTACGTC. This codes for CASSLGTSGSYEQYV.

This chain joins TRBV7-9 and TRBJ2-3; D gene unclear. Trimming took 5 bases from V and 2 from J, leaving 5 bases between them. Germline CDR1 and CDR2: SEHNR and FQNEAQ (reference sequence). The CDR3 spans 12 residues. The CDR3 nucleotides are TGTGCCAGCAGCCCGTTCACAGATACGCAGTATTTT. This encodes CASSPFTDTQYF.

The CDR3 bases are TGTGCCACCAGTGATTCGGGACAGGGTTATCAGCCCCAGCATTTT. Encoded protein: CATSDSGQGYQPQHF. The genes are TRBV24-1 and TRBJ1-5; TRBD1 matches at 9 bases. Germline V CDR1 and CDR2: KGHDR, SFDVKD. CDR3 length: 15 residues. Trimming removed 2 bases from V and 5 bases from J; junction bases left unmatched: 3.

In DNA, the CDR3 is TGTGCCAGCATAACGGGGAACTATGGCTACACCTTC. It codes for CASITGNYGYTF. The chain is built from TRBV6-4 and TRBJ1-2, with D unresolved. V lost 7 bases and J lost 2, with 8 bases in between. Per the germline V gene, CDR1 is MRHNA and CDR2 is SNTAGT. The CDR3 spans 12 residues.

The CDR3 DNA sequence: TGCGCCAGCATCAGGGTGAGTCATGCCCCTAACTATGGCTACACCTTC. Amino acid sequence: CASIRVSHAPNYGYTF. The gene calls are TRBV23-1 and TRBJ1-2; weak D call: TRBD1 (5 bases). TRBV23-1 carries the ORF label, with uncertain function. Trimming removed 7 bases from V and 0 bases from J, with 18 bases in between. This CDR3 region has 16 residues.

This clone was seen just once. The rearrangement joins TRBV4-1 to TRBJ2-6; 9 nucleotides agree with TRBD1. V gave up 1 base and J gave up 1 base; unmatched junction bases: 5. Germline values: CDR1 MGHRA, CDR2 YSYEKL. The CDR3 has 18 residues. The CDR3 spells CASSQGQGVDSGANVLTF. The CDR3 DNA follows: TGCGCCAGCAGCCAAGGACAGGGGGTTGATTCTGGGGCCAACGTCCTGACTTTC.